This TCR beta chain comes out of a study of shared clonotypes between healthy human individuals. Looking at the study overall: Serving as donors were two women and a few men, whose ages spanned 18 to 49. Study-wide results and limits: Tissue TCR repertoires likely differ from these blood-only repertoires.

This clone was detected ten times or more. Its antigen is not identified. Assay used: immunoSEQ multiplex PCR; TCRdb lists only in-frame clones, some missing. This table has hundreds of thousands of clones, around four fifths appearing once. Looked up from germline, CDR1 is SNHLY and CDR2 is FYNNEI. CDR3 length: 16 amino acids. V dropped 2 bases and J dropped 5 bases, with 18 bases sitting between them. The donor population consisted of healthy HIV-negative adults with no recent acute infections or vaccinations. The chain uses TRBV2 and TRBJ1-1; tentative D call: TRBD1 (5 bases). The material sequenced was memory CD4+ T cells sorted from blood. Subset noted: CD45RA-negative fraction. This sequence originates from a woman aged 30 to 39 in good health. CDR3 in DNA: TGTGCCAGCAGTGAATCGAGTCAGGGCGGTTGGACTGAAGCTTTCTTT. Amino acid sequence: CASSESSQGGWTEAFF. Complete variable domain (other parts from reference TRBV2 and TRBJ1-1): EPEVTQTPSHQVTQMGQEVILRCVPISNHLYFYWYRQILGQKVEFLVSFYNNEISEKSEIFDDQFSVERPDGSNFTLKIRSTKLEDSAMYFCASSESSQGGWTEAFFGQGTRLTVV.